Sequencing of this T cell receptor beta chain was carried out in a study of OX40 agonist ivuxolimab in advanced cancers. Using immunoSEQ multiplex PCR, the repertoire was profiled, and TCRdb retains in-frame clones only, with some absent. Among 70,000 to 90,000 clones listed, roughly 87% were seen once. The length of the CDR3 is 12 residues. V shed 2 bases and J 13 bases; nucleotides not matched to a gene: 7. Germline CDR1 is MDHEN and CDR2 is SYDVKM. This TCR came from an adult with an advanced solid tumor such as melanoma, head and neck, liver or kidney cancer. The chain joins TRBV28 to TRBJ2-5, with 7 bases identical to TRBD2. The specimen comprised CD4+ or CD8+ T cells sorted from blood, sampled in a trial of the OX40 agonist ivuxolimab. CDR3 amino acids: CASSLTSARTYF. CDR3 nucleotides: TGTGCCAGCAGTTTAACTAGCGCCCGAACGTACTTC.